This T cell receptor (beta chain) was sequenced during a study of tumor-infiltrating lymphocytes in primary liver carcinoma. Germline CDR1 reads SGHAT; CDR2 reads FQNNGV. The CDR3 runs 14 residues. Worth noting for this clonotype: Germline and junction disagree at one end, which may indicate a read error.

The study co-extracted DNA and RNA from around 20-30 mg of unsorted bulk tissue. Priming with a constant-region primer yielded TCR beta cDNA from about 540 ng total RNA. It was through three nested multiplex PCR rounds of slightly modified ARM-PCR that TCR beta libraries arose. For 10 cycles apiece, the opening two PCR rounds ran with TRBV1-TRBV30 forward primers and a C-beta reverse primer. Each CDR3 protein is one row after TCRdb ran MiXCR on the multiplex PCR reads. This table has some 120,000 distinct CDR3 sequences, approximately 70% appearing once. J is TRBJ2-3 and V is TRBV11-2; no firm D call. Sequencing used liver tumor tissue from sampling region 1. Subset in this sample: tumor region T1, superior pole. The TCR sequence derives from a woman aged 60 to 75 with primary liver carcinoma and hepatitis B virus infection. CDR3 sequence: CVSNLSASTDTHYF. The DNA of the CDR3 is TGTGTCAGCAACTTATCCGCCAGCACAGATACGCACTATTTT. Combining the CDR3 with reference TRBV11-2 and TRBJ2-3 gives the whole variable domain EAGVAQSPRYKIIEKRQSVAFWCNPISGHATLYWYQQILGQGPKLLIQFQNNGVVDDSQLPKDRFSAERLKGVDSTLKIQPAKLEDSAVYLCVSNLSASTDTHYFGPGTRLTVL.